This TCR beta chain was recorded in a study of cytomegalovirus exposure and HLA in healthy donors. Study in general: Falling in the Caucasian-associated ancestry cluster were about four fifths of about 400 genotyped donors.

Study-level results: Investigators reported some 150 TCR beta chains as tied to cytomegalovirus.

The PCR ran on 60 Vbeta and 13 Jbeta primers. Using immunoSEQ multiplex PCR, the repertoire was profiled, and TCRdb retains in-frame clones only, with some absent. Among about 150,000 clones listed, 76% were seen once. About this clone itself: Its antigen is as yet unknown.

Per the germline V gene, CDR1 is MDHEN and CDR2 is SYDVKM. After removal of 6 bases from V and 1 base from J, the junction contained 7 bases not matched to a gene. The CDR3 extends over 15 amino acids. The sequencing input was PBMCs. This clonotype was obtained from a man aged 35-49 years in good health and CMV-seronegative. This rearrangement joins TRBV28 to TRBJ2-7, with 9 bases lining up with TRBD2. In DNA form, the CDR3 reads TGTGCCAGCAGCGCTAGGACTAGCGTATCCTACGAGCAGTACTTC. It specifies CASSARTSVSYEQYF.